This TCR beta chain was observed in a study of cytomegalovirus exposure and HLA in healthy donors. PCR employed 60 Vbeta and 13 Jbeta primers. In the authors' methods: It was a later analysis that counted some 80 million unique TCR beta chains, of which some 9.9 million were shared. Repertoires were generated with immunoSEQ multiplex PCR, while TCRdb's copy carries only in-frame clones and drops some. Clone size and V and J calls were adopted from that table, with D and trimming inferred from the DNA. The repertoire holds about 130,000 clones, with more than 60% as singletons. Sequenced: PBMCs. This TCR was sampled from a woman in her thirties or forties in good health and CMV-seronegative.

The DNA for the CDR3 is TGTGCCAGCAGCTCCCGACAGACAGGGGGAAATGAAAAACTGTTTTTT. Residues: CASSSRQTGGNEKLFF. The gene calls are TRBV7-9 and TRBJ1-4; 9 positions match TRBD1. The CDR3 has 16 residues. After removal of 4 bases from V and 5 bases from J, the junction contained 8 bases not matched to a gene. Germline V gene lookup returns CDR1 SEHNR and CDR2 FQNEAQ (reference sequence).